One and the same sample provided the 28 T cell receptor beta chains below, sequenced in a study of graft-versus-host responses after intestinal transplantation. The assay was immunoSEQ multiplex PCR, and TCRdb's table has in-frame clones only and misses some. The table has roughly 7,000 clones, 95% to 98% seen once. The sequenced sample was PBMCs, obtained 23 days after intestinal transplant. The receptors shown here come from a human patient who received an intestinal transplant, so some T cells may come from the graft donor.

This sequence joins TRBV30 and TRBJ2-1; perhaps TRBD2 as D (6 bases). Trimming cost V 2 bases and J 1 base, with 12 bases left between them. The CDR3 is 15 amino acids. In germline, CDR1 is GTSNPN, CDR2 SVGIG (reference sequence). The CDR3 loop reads CAWSWGGTSYNEQFF. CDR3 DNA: TGTGCCTGGAGTTGGGGCGGGACTTCCTACAATGAGCAGTTCTTC.

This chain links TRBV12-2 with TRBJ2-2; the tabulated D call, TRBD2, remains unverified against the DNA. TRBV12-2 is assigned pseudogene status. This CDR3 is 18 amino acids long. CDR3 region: CASRLGIGTSGDTGELFF. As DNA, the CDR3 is TGTGCAAGTCGCTTAGGGATTGGGACTAGCGGCGACACCGGGGAGCTGTTTTTT.

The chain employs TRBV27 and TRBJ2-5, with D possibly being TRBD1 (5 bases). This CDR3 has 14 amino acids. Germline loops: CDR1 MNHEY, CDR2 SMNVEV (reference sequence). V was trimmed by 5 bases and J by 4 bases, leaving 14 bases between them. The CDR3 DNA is TGTGCCAGCAGTCCAGGGTCCTGGGGAGAGACCCAGTACTTC. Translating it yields CASSPGSWGETQYF.

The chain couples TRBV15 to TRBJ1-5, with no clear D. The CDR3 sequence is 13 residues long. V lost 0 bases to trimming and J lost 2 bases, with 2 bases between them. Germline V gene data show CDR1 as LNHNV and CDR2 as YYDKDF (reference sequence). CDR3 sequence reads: CATSRERNQPQHF. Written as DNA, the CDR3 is TGTGCCACCAGCAGAGAGCGCAATCAGCCCCAGCATTTT.

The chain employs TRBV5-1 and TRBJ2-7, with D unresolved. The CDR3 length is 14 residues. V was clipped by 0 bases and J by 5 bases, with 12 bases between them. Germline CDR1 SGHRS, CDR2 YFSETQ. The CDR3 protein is CASSLEGKGHEQYF. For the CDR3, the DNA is TGCGCCAGCAGCTTGGAGGGTAAAGGGCACGAGCAGTACTTC.

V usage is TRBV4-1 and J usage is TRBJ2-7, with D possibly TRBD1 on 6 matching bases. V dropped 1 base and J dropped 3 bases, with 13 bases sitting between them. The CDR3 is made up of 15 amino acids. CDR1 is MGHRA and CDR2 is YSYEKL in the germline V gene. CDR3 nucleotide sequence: TGCGCCAGCAGCCAAGTCTCAGGGGTGGGCTACGAGCAGTACTTC. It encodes CASSQVSGVGYEQYF.

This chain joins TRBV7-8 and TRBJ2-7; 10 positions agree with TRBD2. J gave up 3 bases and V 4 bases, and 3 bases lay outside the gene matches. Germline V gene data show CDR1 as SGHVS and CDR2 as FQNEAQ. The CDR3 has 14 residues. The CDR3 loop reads CASSWASGSYEQYF. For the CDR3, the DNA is TGTGCCAGCAGCTGGGCTAGCGGGAGCTACGAGCAGTACTTC.

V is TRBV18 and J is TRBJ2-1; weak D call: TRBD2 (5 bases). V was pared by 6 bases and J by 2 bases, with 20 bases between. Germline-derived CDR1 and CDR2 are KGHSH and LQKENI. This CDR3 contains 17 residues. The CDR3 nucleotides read TGTGCCAGCTCCCTAGCCCCCCGAGGGCTCACCTACAATGAGCAGTTCTTC. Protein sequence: CASSLAPRGLTYNEQFF.

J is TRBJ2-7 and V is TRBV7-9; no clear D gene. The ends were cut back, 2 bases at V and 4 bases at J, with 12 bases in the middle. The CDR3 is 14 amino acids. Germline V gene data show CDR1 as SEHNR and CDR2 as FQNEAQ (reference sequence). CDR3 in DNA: TGTGCCAGCAGCTTATTGTCAGACTGGTACGAGCAGTACTTC. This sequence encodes CASSLLSDWYEQYF.

Here the CDR3 reads CASSFSGGTNEQFF. Written as DNA, the CDR3 is TGTGCCAGCAGCTTTTCCGGGGGGACCAATGAGCAGTTCTTC. J is TRBJ2-1 and V is TRBV7-3; 7 bases agree with TRBD2. CDR1 and CDR2 (germline): SGHTA, FQGTGA. The J segment lost 6 bases and the V segment lost 3 bases, leaving 5 bases of the junction unmatched. The CDR3 spans 14 residues.

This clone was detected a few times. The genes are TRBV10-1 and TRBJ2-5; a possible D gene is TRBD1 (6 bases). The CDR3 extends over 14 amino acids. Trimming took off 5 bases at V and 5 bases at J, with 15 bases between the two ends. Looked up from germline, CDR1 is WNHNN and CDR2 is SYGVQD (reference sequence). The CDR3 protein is CASSRQGIGETQYF. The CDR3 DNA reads TGCGCCAGCAGTCGTCAGGGGATAGGGGAGACCCAGTACTTC.

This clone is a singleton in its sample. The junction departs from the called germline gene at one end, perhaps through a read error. The CDR3 DNA follows: TGTGCCAGCTCTTGGGGAGGGGGGCCCCTCGAGGAGTACTTC. Translation: CASSWGGGPLEEYF. The rearrangement uses TRBV27 and TRBJ2-7; a weak D match, TRBD2 (7 bases). The V gene's germline CDR1 is MNHEY and CDR2 SMNVEV (reference sequence). CDR3 size: 14 residues.

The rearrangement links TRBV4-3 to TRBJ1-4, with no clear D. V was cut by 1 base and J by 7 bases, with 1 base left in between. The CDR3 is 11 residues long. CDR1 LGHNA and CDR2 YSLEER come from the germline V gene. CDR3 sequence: CASSQGEKLFF. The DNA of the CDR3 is TGCGCCAGCAGCCAAGGTGAAAAACTGTTTTTT.

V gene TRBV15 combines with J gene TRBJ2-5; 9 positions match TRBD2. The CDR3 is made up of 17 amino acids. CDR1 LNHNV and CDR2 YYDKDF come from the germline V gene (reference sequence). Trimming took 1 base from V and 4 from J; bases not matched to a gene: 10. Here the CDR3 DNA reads TGTGCCACCAGCAGAGTCCTAGCGGGATCATTCGGAGAGACCCAGTACTTC. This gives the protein CATSRVLAGSFGETQYF.

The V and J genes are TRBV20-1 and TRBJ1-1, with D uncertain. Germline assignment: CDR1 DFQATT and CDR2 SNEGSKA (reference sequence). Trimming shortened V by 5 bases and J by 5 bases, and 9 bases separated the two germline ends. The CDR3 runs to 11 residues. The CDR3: CSAPLGTEAFF. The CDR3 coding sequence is TGCAGTGCTCCCCTAGGGACTGAAGCTTTCTTT.

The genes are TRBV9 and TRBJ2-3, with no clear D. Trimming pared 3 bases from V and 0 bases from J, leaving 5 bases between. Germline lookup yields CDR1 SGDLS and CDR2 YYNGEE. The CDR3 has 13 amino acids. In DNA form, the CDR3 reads TGTGCCAGCAGCGCCCCGAGCACAGATACGCAGTATTTT. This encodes CASSAPSTDTQYF.

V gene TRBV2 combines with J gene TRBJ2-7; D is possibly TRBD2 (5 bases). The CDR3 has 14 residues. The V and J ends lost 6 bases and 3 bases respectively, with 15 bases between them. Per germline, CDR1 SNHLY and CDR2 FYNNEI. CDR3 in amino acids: CASRASSGGYEQYF. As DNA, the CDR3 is TGTGCCAGCAGGGCTTCCAGCGGCGGCTACGAGCAGTACTTC.

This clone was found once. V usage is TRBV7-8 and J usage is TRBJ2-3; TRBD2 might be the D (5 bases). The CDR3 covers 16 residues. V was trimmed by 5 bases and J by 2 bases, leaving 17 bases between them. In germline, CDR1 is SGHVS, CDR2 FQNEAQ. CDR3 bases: TGTGCCAGCAGCGCCCGGGGTAAACAAATCACAGATACGCAGTATTTT. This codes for CASSARGKQITDTQYF.

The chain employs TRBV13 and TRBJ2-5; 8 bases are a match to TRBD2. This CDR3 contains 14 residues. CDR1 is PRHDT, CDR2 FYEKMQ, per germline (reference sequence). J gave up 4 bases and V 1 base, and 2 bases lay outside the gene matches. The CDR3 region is CASSLEAGGETQYF. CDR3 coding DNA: TGTGCCAGCAGCTTAGAGGCGGGGGGAGAGACCCAGTACTTC.

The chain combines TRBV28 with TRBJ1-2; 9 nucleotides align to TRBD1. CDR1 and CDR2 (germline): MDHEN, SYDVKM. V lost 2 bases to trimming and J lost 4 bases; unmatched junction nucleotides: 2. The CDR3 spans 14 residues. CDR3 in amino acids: CASSLMGQGYGYTF. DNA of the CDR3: TGTGCCAGCAGTTTAATGGGACAGGGCTATGGCTACACCTTC.

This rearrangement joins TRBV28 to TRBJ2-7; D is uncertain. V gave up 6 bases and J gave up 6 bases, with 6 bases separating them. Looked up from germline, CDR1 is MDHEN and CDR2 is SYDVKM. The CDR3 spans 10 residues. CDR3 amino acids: CASSDFEQYF. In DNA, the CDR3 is TGTGCCAGCAGCGACTTCGAGCAGTACTTC.

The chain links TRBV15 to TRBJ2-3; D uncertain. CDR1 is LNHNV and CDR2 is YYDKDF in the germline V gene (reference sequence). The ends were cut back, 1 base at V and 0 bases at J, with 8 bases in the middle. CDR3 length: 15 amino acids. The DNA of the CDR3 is TGTGCCACCAGCAGAGGAGGATCTAGCACAGATACGCAGTATTTT. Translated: CATSRGGSSTDTQYF.

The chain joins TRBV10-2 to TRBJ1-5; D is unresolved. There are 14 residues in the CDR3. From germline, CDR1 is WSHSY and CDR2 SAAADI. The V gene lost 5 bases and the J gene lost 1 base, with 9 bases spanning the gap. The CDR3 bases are TGCGCCAGCAGTCGGACGGCAAGCAATCAGCCCCAGCATTTT. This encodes CASSRTASNQPQHF.

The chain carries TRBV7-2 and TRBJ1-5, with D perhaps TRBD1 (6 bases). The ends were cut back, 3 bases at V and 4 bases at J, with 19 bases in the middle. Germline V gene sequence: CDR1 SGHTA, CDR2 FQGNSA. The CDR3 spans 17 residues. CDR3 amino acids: CASSFATGVHPNQPQHF. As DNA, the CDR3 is TGTGCCAGCAGCTTTGCGACAGGCGTCCACCCTAATCAGCCCCAGCATTTT.

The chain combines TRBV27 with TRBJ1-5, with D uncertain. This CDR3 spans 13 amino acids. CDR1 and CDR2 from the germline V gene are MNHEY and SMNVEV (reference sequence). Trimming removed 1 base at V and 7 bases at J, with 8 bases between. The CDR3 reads CASSLFERQPQHF. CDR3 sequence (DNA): TGTGCCAGCAGTTTATTCGAGAGACAGCCCCAGCATTTT.

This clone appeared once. The chain's CDR3 is CASSETSLGTDTQYF. The DNA of the CDR3 is TGTGCCAGCAGCGAAACTAGTCTCGGCACAGATACGCAGTATTTT. This sequence joins TRBV7-9 and TRBJ2-3; D perhaps matches TRBD2 (5 bases). The CDR3 is 15 residues long. Trimming took off 5 bases at V and 1 base at J, with 13 bases between the two ends. CDR1 and CDR2 (germline): SEHNR, FQNEAQ (reference sequence).

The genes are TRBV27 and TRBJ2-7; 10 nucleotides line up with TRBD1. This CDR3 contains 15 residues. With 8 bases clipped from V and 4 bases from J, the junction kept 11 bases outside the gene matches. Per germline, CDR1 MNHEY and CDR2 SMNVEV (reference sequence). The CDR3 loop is CASAVRTGGWYEQYF. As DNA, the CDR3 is TGTGCCAGCGCGGTAAGGACAGGGGGTTGGTACGAGCAGTACTTC.

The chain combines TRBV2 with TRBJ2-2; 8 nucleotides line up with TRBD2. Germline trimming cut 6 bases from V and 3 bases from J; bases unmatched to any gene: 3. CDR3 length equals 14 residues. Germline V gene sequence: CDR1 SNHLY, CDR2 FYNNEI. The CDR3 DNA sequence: TGTGCCAGCAGGGCGGGGGGCCACACCGGGGAGCTGTTTTTT. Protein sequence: CASRAGGHTGELFF.